A single sample gave rise to the 6 T cell receptor beta chains below, sequenced in a study of cytomegalovirus exposure and HLA in healthy donors (dated by TCRdb to about 2017). The library was prepared using the immunoSEQ multiplex PCR assay. The multiplex PCR relied on a mix of 60 forward primers for TCR Vbeta segments and 13 reverse primers for TCR Jbeta segments. TCRdb retrieved this table from immuneACCESS and kept in-frame rearrangements only. Not all clones are present; in checked studies, unresolved V genes account for under half, and no reason is known for the remainder. For this sample the table gives under 200,000 clones, of which about 76% were detected only once. The top ten hold approximately 2.4% of the sample. Source material: PBMCs. The receptors derive from a woman aged 40 to 50 in good health and CMV-seropositive.

This chain joins TRBV18 and TRBJ2-7, with unresolved D. This CDR3 comprises 13 residues. Trimming pared 2 bases from V and 1 base from J, leaving 6 bases between. Germline-derived CDR1 and CDR2 are KGHSH and LQKENI. This CDR3 reads CASSPAESYEQYF. The DNA for the CDR3 is TGTGCCAGCTCACCAGCAGAATCCTACGAGCAGTACTTC.

V usage is TRBV5-1 and J usage is TRBJ2-1; maybe TRBD2 (7 bases). The germline V gene encodes CDR1 SGHRS and CDR2 YFSETQ. The CDR3 contains 15 residues. Trimming pared 0 bases from V and 8 bases from J, leaving 15 bases between. CDR3 nucleotide sequence: TGCGCCAGCAGCTTGGGGTGGGGGGGGCAGGATGAGCAGTTCTTC. This codes for CASSLGWGGQDEQFF.

The chain is built from TRBV7-2 and TRBJ2-1, with a weak D call TRBD1 (5 bases). Germline V gives CDR1 SGHTA, CDR2 FQGNSA. CDR3 size: 15 residues. The V and J ends lost 1 base and 4 bases respectively, with 11 bases between them. The CDR3 DNA follows: TGTGCCAGCAGCTTAGACGCAGGGTCTTACAATGAGCAGTTCTTC. This encodes CASSLDAGSYNEQFF. The complete variable domain, with remaining parts taken from reference TRBV7-2 and TRBJ2-1, reads GAGVSQSPSNKVTEKGKDVELRCDPISGHTALYWYRQSLGQGLEFLIYFQGNSAPDKSGLPSDRFSAERTGGSVSTLTIQRTQQEDSAVYLCASSLDAGSYNEQFFGPGTRLTVL.

J is TRBJ1-3 and V is TRBV6-6; D is possibly TRBD1 (5 bases). This CDR3 spans 14 amino acids. Trimming shortened V by 7 bases and J by 0 bases, and 10 bases separated the two germline ends. Per germline, CDR1 MNHNY and CDR2 SVGAGI (reference sequence). Here the CDR3 reads CASTPDNSGNTIYF. The CDR3 region has the DNA TGTGCCAGCACCCCGGACAACTCTGGAAACACCATATATTTT.

Notes on this clone: Other DNA sequences in the sample encode the same CDR3. This chain joins TRBV6-6 and TRBJ1-2; 8 positions match TRBD1. This CDR3 is 13 amino acids long. Per germline, CDR1 MNHNY and CDR2 SVGAGI (reference sequence). J was trimmed by 3 bases and V by 5 bases; bases with no gene match: 2. The CDR3 protein is CASSPDRDYGYTF. The CDR3, as DNA: TGTGCCAGCAGTCCGGACAGGGACTATGGCTACACCTTC.

The gene calls are TRBV18 and TRBJ2-3; possibly TRBD2 for D (7 bases). Trimming took off 4 bases at V and 4 bases at J, with 12 bases between the two ends. The germline gives CDR1 KGHSH, CDR2 LQKENI. The CDR3 has 14 amino acids. The CDR3 is CASSLGGPSDTQYF. CDR3 DNA: TGTGCCAGCTCACTGGGGGGGCCTTCAGATACGCAGTATTTT.